Presented here are 19 T cell receptor beta chains from one specimen sequenced in a study of cytomegalovirus exposure and HLA in healthy donors. The PCR contained 60 Vbeta and 13 Jbeta primers. Using immunoSEQ multiplex PCR, the repertoire was profiled, and TCRdb retains in-frame clones only, with some absent. The table lists 150,000 to 200,000 clones, approximately 88% of them singletons, with more than 1% in the top ten. The source material was PBMCs. These receptors were collected from a boy aged 2 to 10 in good health and CMV-seronegative.

The chain employs TRBV11-2 and TRBJ1-4; TRBD1 agrees at 8 bases. With V trimmed by 7 bases and J by 7 bases, 17 bases remained unmatched. The CDR3 has 17 amino acids. From germline, CDR1 is SGHAT and CDR2 FQNNGV. CDR3 sequence: CASTNRGRTGLVEKLFF. The CDR3 coding sequence is TGTGCCAGCACCAATAGGGGCCGGACAGGGCTGGTTGAAAAACTGTTTTTT. Together with reference TRBV11-2 and TRBJ1-4, the CDR3 gives the full variable domain: EAGVAQSPRYKIIEKRQSVAFWCNPISGHATLYWYQQILGQGPKLLIQFQNNGVVDDSQLPKDRFSAERLKGVDSTLKIQPAKLEDSAVYLCASTNRGRTGLVEKLFFGSGTQLSVL.

This chain joins TRBV6-1 and TRBJ1-5; the match to TRBD1 covers 11 bases. Germline-derived CDR1 and CDR2 are MNHNS and SASEGT. V shed 3 bases, J shed 5 bases, and the junction held 6 bases outside the gene matches. The CDR3 sequence is 16 residues long. The CDR3 nucleotides are TGTGCCAGCAGTGACCGGGACAGGGGGAGGTATCAGCCCCAGCATTTT. Its protein is CASSDRDRGRYQPQHF.

The rearrangement links TRBV2 to TRBJ2-5, with 11 bases lining up with TRBD2. Trimming at V came to 7 bases and at J to 5 bases, leaving 9 bases not matched to a gene. CDR1 is SNHLY, CDR2 FYNNEI, per germline. The CDR3 loop spans 15 amino acids. In DNA form, the CDR3 reads TGTGCCAGCATAGAGACTAGCGGGACGGGGGAGACCCAGTACTTC. Protein product: CASIETSGTGETQYF.

V is TRBV2 and J is TRBJ2-7; 10 bases fit TRBD2. The CDR3 has 13 residues. Per the germline V gene, CDR1 is SNHLY and CDR2 is FYNNEI. Unmatched junction bases numbered 6, after V lost 7 bases and J lost 6 bases. CDR3 region: CASMLAGVGEQYF. In DNA form, the CDR3 reads TGTGCCAGCATGCTAGCGGGAGTCGGCGAGCAGTACTTC.

This clone was detected only a few times. CDR3 DNA: TGCAGCGTGGGACTAGCGGATTACAATGAGCAGTTCTTC. Protein sequence: CSVGLADYNEQFF. The V gene is TRBV29-1, the J gene TRBJ2-1, with 11 bases matching TRBD2. There are 13 residues in the CDR3. Per the germline V gene, CDR1 is SQVTM and CDR2 is ANQGSEA. V gave up 6 bases and J gave up 4 bases; unmatched junction bases: 2.

This chain joins TRBV5-1 and TRBJ2-2, with D perhaps matching TRBD1 (6 bases). There are 16 residues in the CDR3. Germline assignment: CDR1 SGHRS and CDR2 YFSETQ. V shed 4 bases and J shed 0 bases, with 13 bases lying between them. The CDR3 spells CASSPRWGPNTGELFF. DNA for the CDR3: TGCGCCAGCAGCCCTCGATGGGGGCCGAACACCGGGGAGCTGTTTTTT.

This chain uses TRBV2 with TRBJ1-5, with 8 bases lining up with TRBD1. CDR1 SNHLY and CDR2 FYNNEI come from the germline V gene. The length of the CDR3 is 15 residues. V lost 2 bases, J lost 6 bases, and 6 bases stayed unmatched. CDR3 loop: CASSERTGSGQPQHF. The CDR3 coding sequence is TGTGCCAGCAGTGAAAGGACAGGGAGCGGTCAGCCCCAGCATTTT.

J is TRBJ2-1 and V is TRBV6-6, with 7 positions matching TRBD2. Per the germline V gene, CDR1 is MNHNY and CDR2 is SVGAGI (reference sequence). CDR3 length: 15 amino acids. J lost 4 bases, V lost 5 bases, and 8 bases had no gene match. The CDR3 region has the DNA TGTGCCAGCAGTCAATTGGCGGGAGCTTACAATGAGCAGTTCTTC. The encoded protein is CASSQLAGAYNEQFF.

The chain uses TRBV6-1 and TRBJ2-1; tentative D call: TRBD2 (5 bases). Germline assignment: CDR1 MNHNS and CDR2 SASEGT. The CDR3 length is 16 residues. The ends were cut back, 4 bases at V and 6 bases at J, with 19 bases in the middle. The CDR3 sequence is CASSARPVVSGNEQFF. The CDR3 DNA sequence: TGTGCCAGCAGTGCTCGACCCGTCGTGAGCGGCAATGAGCAGTTCTTC.

The chain joins TRBV15 to TRBJ1-1, with no clear D. Deletions cut 1 base from V and 14 bases from J, with 20 bases between. CDR3 size: 14 residues. The germline CDR1 and CDR2 sequences are LNHNV and YYDKDF (reference sequence). The CDR3, as DNA: TGTGCCACCAGCAGAGCGTGGGGAGGTTTGTTGGGGTTCTTT. Its protein product is CATSRAWGGLLGFF. The entire variable domain, with the rest obtained from reference TRBV15 and TRBJ1-1, is as follows: DAMVIQNPRYQVTQFGKPVTLSCSQTLNHNVMYWYQQKSSQAPKLLFHYYDKDFNNEADTPDNFQSRRPNTSFCFLDIRSPGLGDTAMYLCATSRAWGGLLGFFGQGTRLTVV.

Here the CDR3 reads CASSSLAGSSYNEQFF. The DNA of the CDR3 is TGTGCCAGCAGCTCCCTAGCGGGGAGCTCCTACAATGAGCAGTTCTTC. The V call is TRBV7-2, the J call TRBJ2-1; 9 bases line up with TRBD2. Per germline, CDR1 SGHTA and CDR2 FQGNSA. The length of the CDR3 is 16 residues. With 4 bases clipped from V and 0 bases from J, the junction kept 4 bases outside the gene matches. Full variable domain (missing parts from reference TRBV7-2 and TRBJ2-1): GAGVSQSPSNKVTEKGKDVELRCDPISGHTALYWYRQSLGQGLEFLIYFQGNSAPDKSGLPSDRFSAERTGGSVSTLTIQRTQQEDSAVYLCASSSLAGSSYNEQFFGPGTRLTVL.

V is TRBV5-6 and J is TRBJ2-5; D possibly corresponds to TRBD2 (6 bases). Judging by the DNA end, TRBJ2-7 fits better; the J call may be wrong. The CDR3 totals 17 residues. Germline CDR1 SGHDT, CDR2 YYEEEE. CDR3 in amino acids: CASSSRSVWRVRYEQYF. The CDR3 DNA is TGTGCCAGCAGCTCAAGGTCTGTGTGGAGGGTTAGGTACGAGCAGTACTTC.

The chain couples TRBV23-1 to TRBJ2-7; possible D gene TRBD2, 6 bases. TRBV23-1 is an ORF; its function is uncertain. V was cut by 3 bases and J by 2 bases, with 14 bases left in between. There are 15 residues in the CDR3. As DNA, the CDR3 is TGCGCCAGCAGTCATCCCCGGGGGTTCACCTACGAGCAGTACTTC. Protein sequence: CASSHPRGFTYEQYF.

The genes are TRBV7-8 and TRBJ2-5; weak D call: TRBD2 (6 bases). The CDR3 covers 14 residues. V was pared by 5 bases and J by 4 bases, with 14 bases between. Germline assignment: CDR1 SGHVS and CDR2 FQNEAQ. The CDR3 is CASSKPGLPETQYF. The DNA for the CDR3 is TGTGCCAGCAGCAAACCGGGACTGCCAGAGACCCAGTACTTC.

The chain has TRBV6-1 and TRBJ2-7; 8 bases line up with TRBD2. There are 13 residues in the CDR3. Germline CDR1 reads MNHNS; CDR2 reads SASEGT. V dropped 6 bases and J dropped 7; count of bases not matched to a gene: 8. The CDR3 spells CASSGTRTGEQYF. DNA of the CDR3: TGTGCCAGCAGCGGGACTAGAACGGGTGAGCAGTACTTC.

The CDR3 sequence is CASSLEQAQYF. The CDR3 nucleotides are TGCGCCAGCAGCTTGGAACAGGCGCAGTATTTT. The chain carries TRBV5-1 and TRBJ2-3; maybe TRBD1 (5 bases). Germline CDR1 and CDR2: SGHRS and YFSETQ. The germline V and J ends were trimmed by 0 bases and 10 bases, with 6 bases remaining between them. This CDR3 is built from 11 residues.

V and J are TRBV9 and TRBJ2-5; no firm D call. The CDR3 is 14 residues long. Germline loops: CDR1 SGDLS, CDR2 YYNGEE. The ends were cut back, 0 bases at V and 5 bases at J, with 11 bases in the middle. CDR3 in amino acids: CASSVGTIGETQYF. Here the CDR3 DNA reads TGTGCCAGCAGCGTAGGAACGATCGGGGAGACCCAGTACTTC. The whole variable domain, filled in from reference TRBV9 and TRBJ2-5, reads DSGVTQTPKHLITATGQRVTLRCSPRSGDLSVYWYQQSLDQGLQFLIQYYNGEERAKGNILERFSAQQFPDLHSELNLSSLELGDSALYFCASSVGTIGETQYFGPGTRLLVL.

The rearrangement joins TRBV4-2 to TRBJ2-7; the D gene is possibly TRBD1 (6 bases). V lost 4 bases to trimming and J lost 5 bases, with 15 bases between them. CDR3 length equals 14 residues. Germline loops: CDR1 LGHNA, CDR2 YNFKEQ. The CDR3: CASSPGHPLNEQYF. In DNA form, the CDR3 reads TGTGCCAGCAGCCCGGGACACCCCCTAAACGAGCAGTACTTC.

This sequence joins TRBV28 and TRBJ2-1, with 9 bases fitting TRBD2. The CDR3 is made up of 15 amino acids. V lost 7 bases and J lost 2; bases outside the gene matches: 6. Germline V gene data show CDR1 as MDHEN and CDR2 as SYDVKM. DNA for the CDR3: TGTGCCAGCAATACCATAGCGGGAGCCTACAATGAGCAGTTCTTC. As protein: CASNTIAGAYNEQFF.